The 2 T cell receptor beta chains below all came from one sample that was sequenced in a study of blood T cell repertoires in COVID-19. Assay used: immunoSEQ multiplex PCR; TCRdb lists only in-frame clones, some missing. Of about 220,000 clones detected, 75% to 85% appear once; the ten largest clones hold about 5%. Source material: peripheral blood. These receptors all come from an older woman with COVID-19, enrolled during active disease.

The rearrangement joins TRBV12-3 or TRBV12-4 to TRBJ1-2; D remains unclear. The V end lost 5 bases, the J end lost 0 bases, and 4 bases lay between the germline ends. The CDR3 has 12 amino acids. Here the CDR3 reads CASSSSNYGYTF. The CDR3 bases are TGTGCCAGCAGTAGCTCTAACTATGGCTACACCTTC.

This rearrangement joins TRBV7-8 to TRBJ2-5; 8 nucleotides match TRBD2. CDR3 length: 17 amino acids. V lost 1 base, J lost 4 bases, and 11 bases stayed unmatched. Germline V gene lookup returns CDR1 SGHVS and CDR2 FQNEAQ. The chain's CDR3 is CASSLEMAGGQRETQYF. CDR3 coding DNA: TGTGCCAGCAGCTTAGAAATGGCGGGAGGTCAGCGAGAGACCCAGTACTTC.